This T cell receptor beta chain was identified in a study of regulatory T cells in long-lasting Graves disease. Study context: Positive TSH receptor antibodies alongside over 5 years of antithyroid drugs were what marked Graves' disease as persistent. Study conclusions and caveats: TRBV28, TRBJ1-2 and TRBJ2-5 were segments that persistent disease favored.

On this clonotype itself: Antigen unknown.

To make TCR beta libraries, researchers used iRepertoire HTBI primers and Arm-PCR of CDR3 regions. TCRdb fed the multiplex PCR reads into MiXCR, producing one record per CDR3 protein. The table lists a few hundred thousand distinct CDR3 sequences, less than 30% of them singletons. The CDR3 is 15 residues long. Germline V lookup: CDR1 DFQATT, CDR2 SNEGSKA (reference sequence). With 3 bases clipped from V and 3 bases from J, the junction kept 8 bases outside the gene matches. Time point defined: persistent/refractory GD, antithyroid drugs over 5 years with positive TRAb. RNA isolated from PBMCs was used to make the TCR library. EDTA tubes held about 9.7 milliliters of peripheral blood from each patient.

The sequence was obtained from a woman in her 40s with Graves disease. The chain joins TRBV20-1 to TRBJ1-5; TRBD1 matches at 7 bases. The starting material was peripheral blood mononuclear cells (PBMCs), obtained when the disease was refractory, from a patient treated with antithyroid drugs. The CDR3 DNA sequence: TGCAGTGCTAGCAGGGGGACCTATCTCAATCAGCCCCAGCATTTT. It is translated as CSASRGTYLNQPQHF.